The 24 T cell receptor beta chains listed next were all sequenced from one sample in a study of blood T cell repertoires in COVID-19 (TCRdb year 2020). Libraries were prepared through the immunoSEQ multiplex PCR assay. As stored in TCRdb, this immuneACCESS dataset retains in-frame rearrangements with V and J assigned. A fraction of the clones does not appear; measured against another copy, unresolved V genes explain less than half of the discrepancy, and the remainder lacks a known reason. This sample is represented by 110,000 to 150,000 clones; roughly 80% of them were singletons. The top ten clones comprise approximately 3.5% of the sample. Material for sequencing was peripheral blood. The receptors come from a man aged 70 or older who had recovered from COVID-19.

V usage is TRBV5-6 and J usage is TRBJ2-3, with 9 bases aligning to TRBD1. CDR3 length: 15 residues. Germline lookup yields CDR1 SGHDT and CDR2 YYEEEE. Trimming removed 4 bases from V and 4 bases from J; junction bases left unmatched: 7. CDR3 in amino acids: CASSHRDRVADTQYF. The CDR3 DNA is TGTGCCAGCAGCCACCGGGACAGGGTGGCAGATACGCAGTATTTT.

The gene calls are TRBV29-1 and TRBJ2-7; TRBD2 matches at 9 bases. Germline V gives CDR1 SQVTM, CDR2 ANQGSEA. V gave up 7 bases and J gave up 6 bases; unmatched junction bases: 7. This CDR3 has 12 residues. In DNA form, the CDR3 reads TGCAGCGCAATTAGCGGGAGCCCCGAGCAGTACTTC. It specifies CSAISGSPEQYF.

This clone showed up just once. CDR3: CASSLVGRQNGELFF. The DNA for the CDR3 is TGCGCCAGCAGCTTGGTTGGTAGACAAAACGGGGAGCTGTTTTTT. This chain connects TRBV5-1 to TRBJ2-2; no clear D. CDR1 is SGHRS, CDR2 YFSETQ, per germline. With 0 bases removed from V and 7 bases from J, the gap between germline ends came to 13 bases. This CDR3 has 15 residues. Looking up the rest from reference TRBV5-1 and TRBJ2-2 gives the full variable domain: KAGVTQTPRYLIKTRGQQVTLSCSPISGHRSVSWYQQTPGQGLQFLFEYFSETQRNKGNFPGRFSGRQFSNSRSEMNVSTLELGDSALYLCASSLVGRQNGELFFGEGSRLTVL.

This clone was counted only a few times. This chain joins TRBV25-1 and TRBJ2-2; D perhaps matches TRBD2 (6 bases). The V and J ends lost 10 bases and 7 bases respectively, with 22 bases between them. Germline V CDR1 and CDR2: MGHDK, SYGVNS. This CDR3 contains 15 residues. CDR3 in amino acids: CATLPAEGRGGELFF. In DNA form, the CDR3 reads TGTGCCACCTTACCTGCGGAGGGAAGGGGCGGGGAGCTGTTTTTT.

The chain links TRBV4-2 to TRBJ1-2, with 7 nucleotides matching TRBD1. Trimming removed 5 bases from V and 1 base from J; junction bases left unmatched: 13. Germline lookup yields CDR1 LGHNA and CDR2 YNFKEQ. The CDR3 covers 17 residues. This CDR3 is CASSDRDGTVGNYGYTF. The CDR3 DNA reads TGTGCCAGCAGCGACCGGGATGGGACAGTGGGTAACTATGGCTACACCTTC.

This chain joins TRBV4-2 and TRBJ2-7; 12 bases agree with TRBD2. From germline, CDR1 is LGHNA and CDR2 YNFKEQ. Trimming removed 3 bases from V and 6 bases from J; junction bases left unmatched: 9. The CDR3 covers 16 residues. The CDR3 sequence: CASSQSGLAGQVEQYF. The CDR3 DNA is TGTGCCAGCAGCCAGTCCGGACTAGCGGGACAGGTCGAGCAGTACTTC.

The genes are TRBV5-1 and TRBJ2-6; D call uncertain. CDR1 is SGHRS, CDR2 YFSETQ, per germline. Trimming shortened V by 5 bases and J by 0 bases, and 6 bases separated the two germline ends. The CDR3 has 14 residues. CDR3 residues: CASSFGSGANVLTF. In nucleotides, the CDR3 is TGCGCCAGCAGTTTCGGCTCTGGGGCCAACGTCCTGACTTTC.

The chain links TRBV7-9 to TRBJ2-2; weak D call: TRBD2 (6 bases). This CDR3 contains 12 residues. Germline V gene sequence: CDR1 SEHNR, CDR2 FQNEAQ (reference sequence). CDR3 in DNA: TGTGCGGGGGGAGTGAGGACCGGGGAGCTGTTTTTT. Its translation: CAGGVRTGELFF. The variable domain in full, with the rest retrieved from reference TRBV7-9 and TRBJ2-2, is DTGVSQNPRHKITKRGQNVTFRCDPISEHNRLYWYRQTLGQGPEFLTYFQNEAQLEKSRLLSDRFSAERPKGSFSTLEIQRTEQGDSAMYLCAGGVRTGELFFGEGSRLTVL.

The chain uses TRBV7-8 and TRBJ1-1; no reliable D call. Trimming took 3 bases from V and 3 from J, leaving 11 bases between them. The germline gives CDR1 SGHVS, CDR2 FQNEAQ. CDR3 length: 14 residues. The CDR3 protein is CASSLEGKYTEAFF. The DNA for the CDR3 is TGTGCCAGCAGCTTGGAGGGTAAATACACTGAAGCTTTCTTT. The complete variable domain, with remaining parts taken from reference TRBV7-8 and TRBJ1-1, reads GAGVSQSPRYKVAKRGQDVALRCDPISGHVSLFWYQQALGQGPEFLTYFQNEAQLDKSGLPSDRFFAERPEGSVSTLKIQRTQQEDSAVYLCASSLEGKYTEAFFGQGTRLTVV.

For the CDR3, the DNA is TGCGCCAGCAGACAGACCCCGGGACAGGCGTTTGGCTACACCTTC. Amino acids: CASRQTPGQAFGYTF. J is TRBJ1-2 and V is TRBV5-1; 8 bases are a match to TRBD1. CDR3 size: 15 residues. Germline values: CDR1 SGHRS, CDR2 YFSETQ. The ends lost 5 bases at V and 7 bases at J; junction bases unmatched: 13.

The chain links TRBV18 to TRBJ2-3; D perhaps matches TRBD1 (5 bases). The CDR3 is 15 residues long. The germline gives CDR1 KGHSH, CDR2 LQKENI. Trimming cost V 3 bases and J 6 bases, with 16 bases left between them. CDR3 nucleotide sequence: TGTGCCAGCTCACCGCCCACCGATAGGGGCGATACGCAGTATTTT. It specifies CASSPPTDRGDTQYF.

The CDR3 region is CASSSSSGGRTEAFF. The CDR3 DNA follows: TGTGCCAGCTCATCCTCTTCGGGGGGCCGGACTGAAGCTTTCTTT. J is TRBJ1-1 and V is TRBV18, with a tentative D call TRBD1 (6 bases). Trimming removed 5 bases at V and 5 bases at J, with 18 bases between. This CDR3 contains 15 residues. Per the germline V gene, CDR1 is KGHSH and CDR2 is LQKENI.

CDR3 region: CATSRDPTYEQYF. In DNA, the CDR3 is TGTGCCACCAGCAGAGACCCCACCTACGAGCAGTACTTC. The gene calls are TRBV15 and TRBJ2-7; D is uncertain. Trimming pared 0 bases from V and 2 bases from J, leaving 5 bases between. The CDR3 runs to 13 residues. CDR1 and CDR2 (germline): LNHNV, YYDKDF (reference sequence).

This clone was detected only a few times. The J gene is TRBJ1-1, the V gene TRBV27, with 9 bases aligning to TRBD1. The CDR3 contains 16 residues. The V and J ends lost 4 bases and 5 bases, in that order; junction bases with no gene match: 11. Germline CDR1 reads MNHEY; CDR2 reads SMNVEV (reference sequence). The CDR3 DNA follows: TGTGCCAGCAGTTCCCTATACAGGGGGCGCGGAACTGAAGCTTTCTTT. It is translated as CASSSLYRGRGTEAFF.

This chain joins TRBV7-2 and TRBJ2-7, with D perhaps matching TRBD1 (6 bases). Between the trimmed V and J ends, which lost 3 bases and 6 bases, there was a span of 12 bases. The CDR3 loop spans 13 amino acids. Per the germline V gene, CDR1 is SGHTA and CDR2 is FQGNSA. CDR3: CASSFLDRSEQYF. The CDR3 nucleotides read TGTGCCAGCAGCTTTTTAGACAGGTCCGAGCAGTACTTC.

This clone was observed a handful of times. CDR3 sequence (DNA): TGTGCCAGCAGCCTTACAGGGCTCGAGCAGTACTTC. Translated: CASSLTGLEQYF. The V call is TRBV7-8, the J call TRBJ2-7; D perhaps matches TRBD1 (6 bases). This CDR3 is built from 12 residues. In germline, CDR1 is SGHVS, CDR2 FQNEAQ. V lost 5 bases, J lost 6 bases, and 11 bases lay in between. Combining the CDR3 with reference TRBV7-8 and TRBJ2-7 gives the whole variable domain GAGVSQSPRYKVAKRGQDVALRCDPISGHVSLFWYQQALGQGPEFLTYFQNEAQLDKSGLPSDRFFAERPEGSVSTLKIQRTQQEDSAVYLCASSLTGLEQYFGPGTRLTVT.

V usage is TRBV5-6 and J usage is TRBJ1-1, with D hard to call. Germline loops: CDR1 SGHDT, CDR2 YYEEEE. The V and J ends lost 0 bases and 7 bases respectively, with 13 bases between them. The CDR3 has 14 residues. Here the CDR3 DNA reads TGTGCCAGCAGCTTGGGGCTCGGGAGAAATGAAGCTTTCTTT. Protein: CASSLGLGRNEAFF. Drawing the rest from reference TRBV5-6 and TRBJ1-1, the complete variable domain is DAGVTQSPTHLIKTRGQQVTLRCSPKSGHDTVSWYQQALGQGPQFIFQYYEEEERQRGNFPDRFSGHQFPNYSSELNVNALLLGDSALYLCASSLGLGRNEAFFGQGTRLTVV.

The chain links TRBV6-6 to TRBJ1-1; D remains ambiguous. The germline gives CDR1 MNHNY, CDR2 SVGAGI (reference sequence). The CDR3 contains 12 residues. Deletions cut 10 bases from V and 5 bases from J, with 14 bases between. CDR3 coding DNA: TGTGCCACTTTGGACTTAAGTACTGAAGCTTTCTTT. Its protein product is CATLDLSTEAFF.

V usage is TRBV4-3 and J usage is TRBJ2-7; 9 nucleotides align to TRBD1. Looked up from germline, CDR1 is LGHNA and CDR2 is YSLEER. V shed 0 bases and J 5 bases; nucleotides not matched to a gene: 5. The CDR3 is 15 amino acids. For the CDR3, the DNA is TGCGCCAGCAGCCAAGAACACCGGGACAGGGACGAGCAGTACTTC. Amino acid sequence: CASSQEHRDRDEQYF.

This clone was seen once. This chain joins TRBV18 and TRBJ2-7, with a possible D match to TRBD1 (5 bases). The germline V gene has CDR1 KGHSH and CDR2 LQKENI. Trimming stripped 0 bases from V and 6 bases from J, with 15 bases between. The CDR3 contains 15 residues. The CDR3, as DNA: TGTGCCAGCTCACCACCGAGCGACAGAACGACCGAGCAGTACTTC. It translates to CASSPPSDRTTEQYF.

CDR3 nucleotides: TGTGCCAGCAGCCTGGGGACCAGGGGTTTCGAGGCCCAGTACTTC. This gives the protein CASSLGTRGFEAQYF. The rearrangement links TRBV7-2 to TRBJ2-5, with D perhaps TRBD1 (6 bases). The length of the CDR3 is 15 residues. The germline V and J ends were trimmed by 5 bases and 9 bases, with 22 bases remaining between them. The germline gives CDR1 SGHTA, CDR2 FQGNSA.

V and J are TRBV18 and TRBJ1-2; D remains ambiguous. Trimming took off 2 bases at V and 6 bases at J, with 13 bases between the two ends. The CDR3 spans 14 residues. Germline CDR1 is KGHSH and CDR2 is LQKENI. Written as DNA, the CDR3 is TGTGCCAGCTCACCAATGATAGCGGACGATGGCTACACCTTC. Residues: CASSPMIADDGYTF. Full variable domain (remainder filled in from reference TRBV18 and TRBJ1-2): NAGVMQNPRHLVRRRGQEARLRCSPMKGHSHVYWYRQLPEEGLKFMVYLQKENIIDESGMPKERFSAEFPKEGPSILRIQQVVRGDSAAYFCASSPMIADDGYTFGSGTRLTVV.

The chain carries TRBV18 and TRBJ1-2; D is ambiguous. The CDR3 sequence is 15 residues long. V shed 6 bases and J shed 0 bases, with 14 bases lying between them. Germline loops: CDR1 KGHSH, CDR2 LQKENI. For the CDR3, the DNA is TGTGCCAGCTCCCCGGGAAGGCAGACTAACTATGGCTACACCTTC. Residues: CASSPGRQTNYGYTF.

The rearrangement uses TRBV15 and TRBJ1-1, with D tentatively TRBD1 (5 bases). This CDR3 has 12 residues. The germline CDR1 and CDR2 sequences are LNHNV and YYDKDF (reference sequence). V gave up 0 bases and J gave up 10 bases, with 9 bases separating them. CDR3 in amino acids: CATSRDQGAAFF. DNA of the CDR3: TGTGCCACCAGCAGAGACCAGGGTGCAGCTTTCTTT.